This TCR beta chain was sequenced in a study of CD8 T cells in ankylosing spondylitis. This clonotype was detected ten times or more. Its target is unknown. Using quantitative 5'-RACE with molecular barcodes, the authors made TCR beta libraries. One entry per CDR3 protein results from TCRdb running MiXCR on the 5' RACE reads. The profile shows 200,000 to 300,000 distinct CDR3 sequences, 8.6% of them singletons. This CDR3 has 18 amino acids. Germline V gene lookup returns CDR1 SGHVS and CDR2 FQNEAQ. J lost 5 bases, V lost 0 bases, and 12 bases had no gene match. The study, taken as a whole, reports: Reportedly, significant enrichment of disease-linked clones occurred in matched ankylosing spondylitis synovial fluid. Some of the motif variants had earlier been found in reactive arthritis patients' fluid and blood. A TCR beta motif made of fewer than ten highly homologous variants seemed typical of ankylosing spondylitis blood.

The sample was blood, either unsorted or a sorted T cell fraction (not recorded which). The gene calls are TRBV7-8 and TRBJ2-3; 9 nucleotides align to TRBD2. This receptor was taken from a male donor with ankylosing spondylitis or in good health (not recorded which). The CDR3: CASSLALPLAGTGDTQYF. CDR3 nucleotides: TGTGCCAGCAGCTTAGCGCTCCCTCTAGCGGGGACGGGAGATACGCAGTATTTT.